This paragraph reports one T cell receptor (beta chain). The antigen is undetermined. Measured with immunoSEQ multiplex PCR; TCRdb has only the in-frame clones, and not every one. The sample lists about 150,000 clones; around 86% were seen once. These data are taken from a study of T cell responses to AZD1222 COVID-19 vaccine. Study results and caveats: Repertoire sampling occurred only after the peak T cell response. Two AZD1222 doses significantly raised spike-specific TCR breadth and depth over controls. Among those given AZD1222, only five to seven were seropositive at baseline.

This CDR3 is built from 13 residues. V shed 8 bases and J shed 0 bases, with 10 bases lying between them. Germline-derived CDR1 and CDR2 are MNHEY and SVGAGI. Sequences were derived from peripheral blood, sampled 28 days after the second AZD1222 dose. The sequence was collected from an adult who received the AZD1222 COVID-19 vaccine. The J gene is TRBJ1-1, the V gene TRBV6-5, with D unclear. The CDR3 reads CASGRQMNTEAFF. The CDR3 region has the DNA TGTGCCAGCGGTCGGCAGATGAACACTGAAGCTTTCTTT.